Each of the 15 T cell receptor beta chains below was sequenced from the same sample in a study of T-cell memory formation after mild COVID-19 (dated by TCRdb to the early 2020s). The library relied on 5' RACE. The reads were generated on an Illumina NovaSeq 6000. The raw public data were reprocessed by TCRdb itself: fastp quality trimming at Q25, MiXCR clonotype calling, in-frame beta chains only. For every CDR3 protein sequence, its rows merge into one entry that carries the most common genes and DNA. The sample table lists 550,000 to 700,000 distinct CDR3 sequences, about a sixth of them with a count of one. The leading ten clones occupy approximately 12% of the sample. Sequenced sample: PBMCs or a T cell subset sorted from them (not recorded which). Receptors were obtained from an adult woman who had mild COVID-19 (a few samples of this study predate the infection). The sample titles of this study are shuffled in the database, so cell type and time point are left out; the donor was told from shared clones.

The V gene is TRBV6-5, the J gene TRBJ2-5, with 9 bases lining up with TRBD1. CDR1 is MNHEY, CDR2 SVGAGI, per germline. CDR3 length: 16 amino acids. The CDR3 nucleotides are TGTGTCTGCCGGGACAGGGAGGGAGGGCGTCAAGAGACCCAGTACTTC. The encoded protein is CVCRDREGGRQETQYF.

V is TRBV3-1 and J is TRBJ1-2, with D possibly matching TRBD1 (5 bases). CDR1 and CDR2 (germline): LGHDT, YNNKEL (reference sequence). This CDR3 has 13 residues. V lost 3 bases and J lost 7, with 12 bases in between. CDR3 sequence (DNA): TGTGCCAGCAGCCAGGGGACCCGACGTGGCTACACCTTC. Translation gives CASSQGTRRGYTF.

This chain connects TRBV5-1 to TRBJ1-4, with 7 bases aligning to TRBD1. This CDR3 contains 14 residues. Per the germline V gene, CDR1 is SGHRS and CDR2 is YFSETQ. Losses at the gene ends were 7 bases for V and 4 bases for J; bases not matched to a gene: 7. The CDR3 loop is CASPDQGVNEKLFF. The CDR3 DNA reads TGCGCCAGCCCCGACCAGGGGGTTAATGAAAAACTGTTTTTT.

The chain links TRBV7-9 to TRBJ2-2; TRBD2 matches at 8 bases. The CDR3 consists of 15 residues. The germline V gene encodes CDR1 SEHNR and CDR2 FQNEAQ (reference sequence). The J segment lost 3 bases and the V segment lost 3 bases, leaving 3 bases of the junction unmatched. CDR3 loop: CASSLVAGYTGELFF. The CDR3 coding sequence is TGTGCCAGCAGCTTGGTAGCGGGATACACCGGGGAGCTGTTTTTT.

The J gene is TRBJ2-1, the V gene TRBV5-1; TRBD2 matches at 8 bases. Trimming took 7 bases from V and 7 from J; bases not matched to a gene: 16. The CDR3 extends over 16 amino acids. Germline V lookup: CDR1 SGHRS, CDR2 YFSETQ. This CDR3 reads CASRRGSGIRVNEQFF. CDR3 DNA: TGCGCCAGCCGGCGTGGTAGCGGGATACGGGTGAATGAGCAGTTCTTC.

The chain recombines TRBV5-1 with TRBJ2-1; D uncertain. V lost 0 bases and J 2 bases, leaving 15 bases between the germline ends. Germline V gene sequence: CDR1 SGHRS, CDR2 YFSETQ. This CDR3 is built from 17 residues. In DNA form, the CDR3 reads TGCGCCAGCAGCTTGGGTTTCAGAACAAGCCCCTACAATGAGCAGTTCTTC. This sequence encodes CASSLGFRTSPYNEQFF.

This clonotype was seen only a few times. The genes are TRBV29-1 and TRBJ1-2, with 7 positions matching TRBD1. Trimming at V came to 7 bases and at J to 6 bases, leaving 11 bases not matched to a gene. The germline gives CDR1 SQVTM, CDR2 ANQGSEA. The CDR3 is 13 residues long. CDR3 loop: CSASGQAGHGYTF. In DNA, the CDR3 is TGCAGCGCCAGTGGACAGGCTGGCCATGGCTACACCTTC.

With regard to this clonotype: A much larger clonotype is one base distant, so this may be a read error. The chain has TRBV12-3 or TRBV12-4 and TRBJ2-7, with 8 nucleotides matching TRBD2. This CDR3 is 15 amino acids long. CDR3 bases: TGTGCCAGCAGTTATGAAGCGGGAGCAAAAGACGAGCGGTACTTC. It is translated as CASSYEAGAKDERYF.

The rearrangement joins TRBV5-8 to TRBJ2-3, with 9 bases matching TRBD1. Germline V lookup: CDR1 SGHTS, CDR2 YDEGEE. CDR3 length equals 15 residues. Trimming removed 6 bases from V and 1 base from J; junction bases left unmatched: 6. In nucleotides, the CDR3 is TGTGCCAGCACTCACCGGGACAGGGGCACAGATACGCAGTATTTT. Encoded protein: CASTHRDRGTDTQYF.

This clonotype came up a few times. This chain's CDR3 is CASSPNNQDTQYF. In DNA form, the CDR3 reads TGTGCCAGCAGCCCAAACAACCAAGATACGCAGTATTTT. The chain is built from TRBV7-6 and TRBJ2-3; D uncertain. The CDR3 has 13 residues. V was clipped by 5 bases and J by 5 bases, with 11 bases between them. Germline CDR1 SGHVS, CDR2 FNYEAQ.

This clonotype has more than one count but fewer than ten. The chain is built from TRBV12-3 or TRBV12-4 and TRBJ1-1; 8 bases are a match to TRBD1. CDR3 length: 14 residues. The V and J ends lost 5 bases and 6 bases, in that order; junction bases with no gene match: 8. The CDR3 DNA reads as TGTGCCAGCAGTCACACAGGGGGGAGGGCTGAAGCTTTCTTT. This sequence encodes CASSHTGGRAEAFF.

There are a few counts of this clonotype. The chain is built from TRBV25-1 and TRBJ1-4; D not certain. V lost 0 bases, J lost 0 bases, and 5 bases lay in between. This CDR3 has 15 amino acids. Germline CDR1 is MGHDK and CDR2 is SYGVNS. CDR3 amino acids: CASSEYGATNEKLFF. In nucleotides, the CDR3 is TGTGCCAGCAGTGAATACGGGGCAACTAATGAAAAACTGTTTTTT.

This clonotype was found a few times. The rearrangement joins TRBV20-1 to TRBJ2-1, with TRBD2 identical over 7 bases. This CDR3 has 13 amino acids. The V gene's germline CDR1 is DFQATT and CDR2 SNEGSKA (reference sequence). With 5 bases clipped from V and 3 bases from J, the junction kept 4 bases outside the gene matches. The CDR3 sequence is CSALKRDYNEQFF. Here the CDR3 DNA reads TGCAGTGCTCTTAAGCGGGACTACAATGAGCAGTTCTTC.

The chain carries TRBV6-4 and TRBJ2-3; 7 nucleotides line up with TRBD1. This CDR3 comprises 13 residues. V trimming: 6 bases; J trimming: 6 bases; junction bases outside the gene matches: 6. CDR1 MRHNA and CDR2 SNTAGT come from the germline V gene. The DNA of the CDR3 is TGTGCCAGCAGCCCGAACAGGGGTGATACGCAGTATTTT. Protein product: CASSPNRGDTQYF.

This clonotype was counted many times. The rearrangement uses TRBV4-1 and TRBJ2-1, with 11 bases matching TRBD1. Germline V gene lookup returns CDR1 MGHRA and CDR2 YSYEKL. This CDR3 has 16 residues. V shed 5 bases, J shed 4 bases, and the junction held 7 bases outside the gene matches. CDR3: CASSYTGTGGYNEQFF. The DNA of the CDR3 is TGCGCCAGCAGCTACACCGGGACAGGGGGTTACAATGAGCAGTTCTTC.